The present TCR beta chain was sequenced within a study of shared clonotypes between healthy human individuals. Study-level results: The generation probabilities recorded for non-shared clonotypes fell below those of clonotypes shared by all four donors. Memory subsets had estimated richness that was generally smaller than that of naive subsets. Investigators expected sequencing depth to affect clonotype sharing among donors.

Deletions cut 0 bases from V and 6 bases from J, with 12 bases between. This CDR3 is built from 15 residues. Germline assignment: CDR1 MNHEY and CDR2 SVGAGI. As defined, naive CD8 cells were CD45RO-negative and positively selected for CCR7, with terminally differentiated effector memory CD45RA+ cells excluded. Profiling relied on immunoSEQ multiplex PCR, and the TCRdb table lists in-frame clones only, not all of them. The table lists around 2,000,000 clones, 85% to 95% of them singletons. Points on this clone: Its cognate antigen is unknown.

The chain carries TRBV6-5 and TRBJ1-5, with a weak D call TRBD1 (5 bases). Sequenced: naive CD8+ T cells from PBMCs. The sequence was collected from a man aged 18 to 30 in good health. Some clones in this sample may be carry-over from other donors' samples. The CDR3 DNA reads as TGTGCCAGCAGTTACTCAGAGGGGTCGGGTCAGCCCCAGCATTTT. Its translation: CASSYSEGSGQPQHF.